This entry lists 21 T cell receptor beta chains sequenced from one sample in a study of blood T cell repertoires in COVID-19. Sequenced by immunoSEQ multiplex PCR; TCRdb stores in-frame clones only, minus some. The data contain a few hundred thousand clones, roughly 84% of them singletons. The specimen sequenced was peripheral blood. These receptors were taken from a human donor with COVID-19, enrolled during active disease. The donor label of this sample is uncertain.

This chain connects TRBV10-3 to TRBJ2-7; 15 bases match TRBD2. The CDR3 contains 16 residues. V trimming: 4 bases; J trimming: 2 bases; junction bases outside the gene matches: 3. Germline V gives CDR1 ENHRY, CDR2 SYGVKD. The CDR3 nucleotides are TGTGCCATCAGTGTAGGACTAGCGGGAGGGACCTACGAGCAGTACTTC. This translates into CAISVGLAGGTYEQYF.

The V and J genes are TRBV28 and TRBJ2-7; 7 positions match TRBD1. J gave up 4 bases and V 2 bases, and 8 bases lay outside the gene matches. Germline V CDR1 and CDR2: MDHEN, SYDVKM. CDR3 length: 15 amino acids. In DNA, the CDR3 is TGTGCCAGCAGTTTAACAGGGGCCTCAAGGTACGAGCAGTACTTC. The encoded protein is CASSLTGASRYEQYF.

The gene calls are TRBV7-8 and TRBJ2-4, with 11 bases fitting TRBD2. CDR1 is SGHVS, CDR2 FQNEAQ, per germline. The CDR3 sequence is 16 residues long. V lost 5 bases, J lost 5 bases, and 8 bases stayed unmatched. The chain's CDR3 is CASSPYMGLAENIQYF. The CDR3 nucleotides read TGTGCCAGCAGCCCATACATGGGACTAGCGGAAAACATTCAGTACTTC.

The CDR3 DNA is TGTGCCAGCAGCGGCCGGGACAGGGATCTGGGCTACACCTTC. Its translation: CASSGRDRDLGYTF. This chain uses TRBV5-6 with TRBJ1-2; 9 bases line up with TRBD1. Germline V lookup: CDR1 SGHDT, CDR2 YYEEEE. Trimming took 4 bases from V and 8 from J; bases not matched to a gene: 9. The CDR3 spans 14 residues.

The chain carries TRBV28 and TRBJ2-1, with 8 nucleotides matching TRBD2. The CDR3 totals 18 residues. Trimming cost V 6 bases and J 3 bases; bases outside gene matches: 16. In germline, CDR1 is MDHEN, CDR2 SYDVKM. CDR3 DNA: TGTGCCAGCAGAAATGCGATGATAGCGGGAATCGACTACAATGAGCAGTTCTTC. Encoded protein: CASRNAMIAGIDYNEQFF.

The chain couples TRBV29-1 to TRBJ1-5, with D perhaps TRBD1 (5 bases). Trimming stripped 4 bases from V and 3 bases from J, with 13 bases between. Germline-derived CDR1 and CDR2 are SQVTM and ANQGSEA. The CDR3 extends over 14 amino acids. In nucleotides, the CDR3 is TGCAGCGTTGTCCCGCAGGGTGCCAATCAGCCCCAGCATTTT. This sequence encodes CSVVPQGANQPQHF.

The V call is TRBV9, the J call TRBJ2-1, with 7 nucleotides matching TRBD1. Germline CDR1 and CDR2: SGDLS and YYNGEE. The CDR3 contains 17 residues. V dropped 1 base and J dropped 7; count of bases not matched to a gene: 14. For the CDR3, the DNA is TGTGCCAGCAGCGTAACCCCGACAAGGGGGCTTCGGAATGAGCAGTTCTTC. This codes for CASSVTPTRGLRNEQFF.

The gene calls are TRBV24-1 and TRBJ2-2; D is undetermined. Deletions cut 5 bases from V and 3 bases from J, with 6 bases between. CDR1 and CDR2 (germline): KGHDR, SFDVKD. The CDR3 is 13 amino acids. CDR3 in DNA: TGTGCCACCAGTGTTTCGTACACCGGGGAGCTGTTTTTT. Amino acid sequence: CATSVSYTGELFF.

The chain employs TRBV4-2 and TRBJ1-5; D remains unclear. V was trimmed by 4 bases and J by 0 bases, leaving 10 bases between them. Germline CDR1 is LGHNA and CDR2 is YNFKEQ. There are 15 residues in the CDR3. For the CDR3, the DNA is TGTGCCAGCAGCCGGGCGAGAAATAGCAATCAGCCCCAGCATTTT. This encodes CASSRARNSNQPQHF.

CDR3 sequence: CAWSVKDRVSPGNTIYF. The DNA for the CDR3 is TGTGCCTGGAGTGTAAAGGACAGAGTTAGTCCTGGAAACACCATATATTTT. The chain combines TRBV30 with TRBJ1-3, with D possibly being TRBD1 (6 bases). The CDR3 is 17 residues long. V lost 0 bases, J lost 2 bases, and 17 bases lay in between. Germline CDR1 reads GTSNPN; CDR2 reads SVGIG (reference sequence). Combining the CDR3 with reference TRBV30 and TRBJ1-3 gives the whole variable domain SQTIHQWPATLVQPVGSPLSLECTVEGTSNPNLYWYRQAAGRGLQLLFYSVGIGQISSEVPQNLSASRPQDRQFILSSKKLLLSDSGFYLCAWSVKDRVSPGNTIYFGEGSWLTVV.

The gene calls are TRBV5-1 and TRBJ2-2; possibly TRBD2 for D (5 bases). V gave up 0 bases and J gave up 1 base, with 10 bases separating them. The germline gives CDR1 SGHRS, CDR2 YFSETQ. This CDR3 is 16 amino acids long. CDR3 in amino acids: CASSLDGGLNTGELFF. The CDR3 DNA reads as TGCGCCAGCAGCTTGGATGGAGGTCTGAACACCGGGGAGCTGTTTTTT.

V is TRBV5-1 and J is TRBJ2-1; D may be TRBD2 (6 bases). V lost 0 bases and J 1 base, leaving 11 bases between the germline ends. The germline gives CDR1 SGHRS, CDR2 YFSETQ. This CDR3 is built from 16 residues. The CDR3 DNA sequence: TGCGCCAGCAGCTTGGGGAGCGGGTTTTCCTACAATGAGCAGTTCTTC. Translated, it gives CASSLGSGFSYNEQFF.

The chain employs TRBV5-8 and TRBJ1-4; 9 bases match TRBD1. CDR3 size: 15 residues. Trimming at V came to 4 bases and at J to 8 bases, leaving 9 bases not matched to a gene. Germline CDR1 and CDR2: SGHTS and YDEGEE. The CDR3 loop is CASSRSGTGQEKLFF. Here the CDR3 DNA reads TGTGCCAGCAGCCGATCCGGGACAGGGCAGGAAAAACTGTTTTTT.

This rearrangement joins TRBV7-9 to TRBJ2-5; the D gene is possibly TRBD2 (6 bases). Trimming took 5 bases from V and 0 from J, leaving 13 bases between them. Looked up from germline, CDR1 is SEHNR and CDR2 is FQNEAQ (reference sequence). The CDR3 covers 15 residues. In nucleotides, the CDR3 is TGTGCCAGCAGCCCCTTGGGACTTTACCAAGAGACCCAGTACTTC. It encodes CASSPLGLYQETQYF.

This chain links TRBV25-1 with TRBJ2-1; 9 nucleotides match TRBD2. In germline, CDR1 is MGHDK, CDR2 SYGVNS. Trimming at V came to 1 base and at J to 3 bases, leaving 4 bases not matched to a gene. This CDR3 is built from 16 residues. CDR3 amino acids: CASSEFETSGYNEQFF. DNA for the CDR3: TGTGCCAGCAGTGAATTTGAGACTAGCGGCTACAATGAGCAGTTCTTC.

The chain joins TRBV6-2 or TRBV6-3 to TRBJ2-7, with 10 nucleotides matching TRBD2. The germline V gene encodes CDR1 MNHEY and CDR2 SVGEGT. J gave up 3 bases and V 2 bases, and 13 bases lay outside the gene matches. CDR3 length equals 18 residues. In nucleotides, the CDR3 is TGTGCCAGCAGTTACCCTCCTAGCGGGAGACCCGTCCGCTACGAGCAGTACTTC. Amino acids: CASSYPPSGRPVRYEQYF.

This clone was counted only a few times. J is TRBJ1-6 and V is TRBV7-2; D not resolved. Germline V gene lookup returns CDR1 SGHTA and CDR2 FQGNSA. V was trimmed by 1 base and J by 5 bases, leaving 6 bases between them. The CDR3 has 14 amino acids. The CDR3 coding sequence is TGTGCCAGCAGCTTAGAGGCGGATAATTCACCCCTCCACTTT. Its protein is CASSLEADNSPLHF.

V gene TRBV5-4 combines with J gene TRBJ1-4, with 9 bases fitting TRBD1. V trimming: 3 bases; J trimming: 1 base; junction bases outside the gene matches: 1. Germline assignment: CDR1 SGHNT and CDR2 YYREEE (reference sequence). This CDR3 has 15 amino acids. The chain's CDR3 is CASSYRGQTNEKLFF. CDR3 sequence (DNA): TGTGCCAGCAGCTACAGGGGGCAAACTAATGAAAAACTGTTTTTT.

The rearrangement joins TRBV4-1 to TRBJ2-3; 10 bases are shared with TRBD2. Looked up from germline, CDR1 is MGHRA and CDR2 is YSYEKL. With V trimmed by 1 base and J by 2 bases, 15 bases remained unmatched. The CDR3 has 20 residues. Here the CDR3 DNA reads TGCGCCAGCAGCCAAGTCCCGGCTTTTGGAGCGGGAGGGCCCACAGATACGCAGTATTTT. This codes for CASSQVPAFGAGGPTDTQYF.

The CDR3 sequence: CASRNDRRETQYF. CDR3 nucleotide sequence: TGTGCCAGCAGGAATGATAGGAGAGAGACCCAGTACTTC. This chain joins TRBV27 and TRBJ2-5; D gene uncertain. Trimming shortened V by 6 bases and J by 4 bases, and 12 bases separated the two germline ends. CDR3 length: 13 residues. Looked up from germline, CDR1 is MNHEY and CDR2 is SMNVEV (reference sequence).

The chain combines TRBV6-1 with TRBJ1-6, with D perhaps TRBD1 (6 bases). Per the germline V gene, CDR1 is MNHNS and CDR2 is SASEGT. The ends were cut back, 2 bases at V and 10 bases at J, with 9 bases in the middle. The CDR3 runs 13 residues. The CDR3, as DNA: TGTGCCAGCAGTGAATCACAGGGCTCACCCCTCCACTTT. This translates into CASSESQGSPLHF.